This T cell receptor beta chain is drawn from a study of cytomegalovirus exposure and HLA in healthy donors. Those who donated were healthy bone marrow donors. The PCR had 60 Vbeta and 13 Jbeta primers. The data were produced by immunoSEQ multiplex PCR, yet TCRdb's version contains in-frame clones alone and is incomplete. The data show around 74,000 clones, 79% seen once. The germline CDR1 and CDR2 sequences are ENHRY and SYGVKD. This CDR3 spans 16 amino acids. This rearrangement joins TRBV10-3 to TRBJ2-5, with 11 nucleotides matching TRBD1. The better agreement between TRBJ2-7 and the DNA end casts doubt on the J call. The sequenced material came from PBMCs. This TCR came from a man aged 25-45 years in good health and CMV-seronegative. CDR3 residues: CARVGQGAMGMGEQYF. CDR3 nucleotide sequence: TGTGCCAGGGTAGGACAGGGGGCGATGGGCATGGGCGAGCAGTACTTC.